Listed below are T cell receptor beta chains from one sample, sequenced in a study of T cells after yellow fever vaccination. MiXCR was run by TCRdb on the 5' RACE reads, yielding one entry per CDR3 protein. Of a few hundred thousand distinct CDR3 sequences in the sample, 4% are singletons; the top ten hold around 24%. Sample: PBMCs, taken 5 days after the yellow fever booster vaccination. Receptors were obtained from a man aged 18 to 35 who received the YFV17D yellow fever vaccine. Both conserved end residues are part of each CDR3. Fields, in order: CDR3 protein, CDR3 DNA, V gene, clone size, D gene, J gene. D genes are given only for firm matches. Clone size is stated in some rows and not others, as once, few, many or a class when expanded.

CDR3aa: CASSFTGRTYNEQFF; CDR3nt: TGTGCCAGCAGTTTTACCGGCAGAACCTACAATGAGCAGTTCTTC; v_gene: TRBV12-3/TRBV12-4; abundance: .; d_gene: .; j_gene: TRBJ2-1
CDR3aa: CASSRDPGNYGYTF; CDR3nt: TGCGCCAGCAGCCGAGATCCGGGCAACTATGGCTACACCTTC; v_gene: TRBV4-1; abundance: many; d_gene: .; j_gene: TRBJ1-2
CDR3aa: CASSLAANSQETQYF; CDR3nt: TGCGCCAGCAGCTTGGCCGCGAATTCCCAAGAGACCCAGTACTTC; v_gene: TRBV5-1; abundance: many; d_gene: .; j_gene: TRBJ2-5
CDR3aa: CSATKRGRAEPYEQYF; CDR3nt: TGCAGTGCTACGAAGCGGGGGCGGGCGGAGCCCTACGAGCAGTACTTC; v_gene: TRBV20-1; abundance: many; d_gene: TRBD2; j_gene: TRBJ2-7
CDR3aa: CASSLAGTGGLWQPQHF; CDR3nt: TGTGCCAGCAGTTTGGCCGGGACAGGGGGCCTTTGGCAGCCCCAGCATTTT; v_gene: TRBV12-3/TRBV12-4; abundance: few; d_gene: TRBD1; j_gene: TRBJ1-5
CDR3aa: CASSSQGRDTEAFF; CDR3nt: TGCGCCAGCAGCTCACAGGGGAGGGACACTGAAGCTTTCTTT; v_gene: TRBV5-1; abundance: .; d_gene: TRBD1; j_gene: TRBJ1-1
CDR3aa: CSLQGGQGGTDTQYF; CDR3nt: TGCAGCCTACAAGGGGGACAGGGGGGCACAGATACGCAGTATTTT; v_gene: TRBV29-1; abundance: many; d_gene: TRBD1; j_gene: TRBJ2-3
CDR3aa: CASTHGTGEYGYTF; CDR3nt: TGTGCCAGCACCCATGGGACAGGGGAATATGGCTACACCTTC; v_gene: TRBV28; abundance: many; d_gene: TRBD1; j_gene: TRBJ1-2
CDR3aa: CASSSFGAWETQYF; CDR3nt: TGTGCCAGCAGCTCCTTCGGGGCCTGGGAGACCCAGTACTTC; v_gene: TRBV7-9; abundance: few; d_gene: .; j_gene: TRBJ2-5
CDR3aa: CASSPLGLGQPQHF; CDR3nt: TGCGCCAGCAGCCCGCTCGGGCTTGGTCAGCCCCAGCATTTT; v_gene: TRBV4-3; abundance: few; d_gene: .; j_gene: TRBJ1-5
CDR3aa: CDSSFRTGLAKNIQYF; CDR3nt: TGTGACAGCAGCTTCAGGACAGGACTAGCCAAAAACATTCAGTACTTC; v_gene: TRBV5-5; abundance: many; d_gene: TRBD1; j_gene: TRBJ2-4
CDR3aa: CASSEAPTSGELFF; CDR3nt: TGCGCCAGCAGCGAGGCCCCAACGTCTGGGGAGCTGTTTTTT; v_gene: TRBV5-1; abundance: .; d_gene: .; j_gene: TRBJ2-2
CDR3aa: CASGLTGGSHEQYF; CDR3nt: TGTGCTAGTGGTTTGACAGGGGGTTCCCACGAGCAGTACTTC; v_gene: TRBV12-5; abundance: many; d_gene: TRBD1; j_gene: TRBJ2-7
CDR3aa: CASSQGTAGSNEQFF; CDR3nt: TGTGCCAGCAGCCAGGGGACAGCGGGGAGCAATGAGCAGTTCTTC; v_gene: TRBV7-9; abundance: many; d_gene: .; j_gene: TRBJ2-1
CDR3aa: CSARRDPDYNEQFF; CDR3nt: TGCAGTGCTAGACGGGACCCAGACTACAATGAGCAGTTCTTC; v_gene: TRBV20-1; abundance: .; d_gene: .; j_gene: TRBJ2-1
CDR3aa: CATSREGGGTEAFF; CDR3nt: TGTGCCACCAGCAGAGAAGGAGGGGGCACTGAAGCTTTCTTT; v_gene: TRBV15; abundance: few; d_gene: .; j_gene: TRBJ1-1
CDR3aa: CASSYGFSNQPQHF; CDR3nt: TGTGCCAGCAGTTACGGTTTTAGCAATCAGCCCCAGCATTTT; v_gene: TRBV6-2/TRBV6-3; abundance: many; d_gene: .; j_gene: TRBJ1-5
CDR3aa: CASPRGSVMNTEAFF; CDR3nt: TGCGCCAGCCCTCGGGGGTCTGTCATGAACACTGAAGCTTTCTTT; v_gene: TRBV5-1; abundance: .; d_gene: .; j_gene: TRBJ1-1
CDR3aa: CASSLAGTHQETQYF; CDR3nt: TGTGCCAGCAGCTTAGCTGGGACACACCAAGAGACCCAGTACTTC; v_gene: TRBV7-9; abundance: few; d_gene: .; j_gene: TRBJ2-5
CDR3aa: CSVLLYDGEQFF; CDR3nt: TGCAGCGTTCTCCTATACGATGGTGAGCAGTTCTTC; v_gene: TRBV29-1; abundance: many; d_gene: .; j_gene: TRBJ2-1
CDR3aa: CASSLGGLLNTGELFF; CDR3nt: TGCGCCAGCAGCTTGGGGGGACTCCTGAACACCGGGGAGCTGTTTTTT; v_gene: TRBV5-1; abundance: many; d_gene: .; j_gene: TRBJ2-2
CDR3aa: CASSNGRQGVMGLAKNIQYF; CDR3nt: TGTGCCAGCAGCAACGGCCGGCAGGGAGTAATGGGGCTAGCCAAAAACATTCAGTACTTC; v_gene: TRBV6-5; abundance: many; d_gene: .; j_gene: TRBJ2-4
CDR3aa: CASSPSSENTQYF; CDR3nt: TGTGCCAGTAGTCCCTCTTCGGAAAATACGCAGTATTTT; v_gene: TRBV19; abundance: many; d_gene: .; j_gene: TRBJ2-3
CDR3aa: CASSLWTDHYEQYF; CDR3nt: TGTGCCAGCAGTTTGTGGACAGACCACTACGAGCAGTACTTC; v_gene: TRBV27; abundance: few; d_gene: .; j_gene: TRBJ2-7
CDR3aa: CASSLPVMNTEAFF; CDR3nt: TGTGCCAGCAGCTTGCCGGTTATGAACACTGAAGCTTTCTTT; v_gene: TRBV11-2; abundance: many; d_gene: .; j_gene: TRBJ1-1